Below, 20 T cell receptor beta chains from the same sample are listed, as sequenced in a study of blood T cell repertoires in COVID-19. Measured with immunoSEQ multiplex PCR; TCRdb has only the in-frame clones, and not every one. The sample has roughly 220,000 clones, about 85% seen once; the top ten hold 2.9%. The source material was peripheral blood. The origin of the receptors is a man aged 50-60 years who had recovered from COVID-19.

The count of this clone is one. The chain has TRBV5-1 and TRBJ1-1; perhaps TRBD1 as D (5 bases). The CDR3 loop spans 15 amino acids. CDR1 SGHRS and CDR2 YFSETQ come from the germline V gene. The V end lost 5 bases, the J end lost 3 bases, and 17 bases lay between the germline ends. The CDR3 DNA reads as TGCGCCAGCAGGTCGTCTACAGGCTCTTACACTGAAGCTTTCTTT. It codes for CASRSSTGSYTEAFF.

The chain couples TRBV18 to TRBJ2-5; weak D call: TRBD1 (6 bases). The CDR3 extends over 16 amino acids. V was pared by 2 bases and J by 2 bases, with 15 bases between. Germline V gene data show CDR1 as KGHSH and CDR2 as LQKENI. The CDR3 DNA reads TGTGCCAGCTCACCAATCAGGGACACGAAGCAAGAGACCCAGTACTTC. Translation: CASSPIRDTKQETQYF.

In the case of this clone: This sample includes further DNA sequences coding for the same CDR3. The gene calls are TRBV5-1 and TRBJ2-7, with 9 bases lining up with TRBD1. J gave up 4 bases and V 4 bases, and 6 bases lay outside the gene matches. Germline assignment: CDR1 SGHRS and CDR2 YFSETQ. CDR3 length: 14 residues. The CDR3 nucleotides read TGCGCCAGCAGCACCGGGACAGGGAGTTACGAGCAGTACTTC. This sequence encodes CASSTGTGSYEQYF.

This chain links TRBV7-2 with TRBJ2-2, with D unresolved. Deletions cut 6 bases from V and 6 bases from J, with 5 bases between. CDR1 and CDR2 from the germline V gene are SGHTA and FQGNSA. CDR3 size: 11 residues. CDR3 sequence: CASRIAGELFF. CDR3 nucleotides: TGTGCCAGCAGAATAGCCGGGGAGCTGTTTTTT.

The count of this clone is one. The chain combines TRBV18 with TRBJ1-4; D uncertain. CDR1 and CDR2 (germline): KGHSH, LQKENI. CDR3 length equals 13 residues. Trimming removed 4 bases at V and 7 bases at J, with 10 bases between. The DNA of the CDR3 is TGTGCCAGCTCACGGCCTCGCAGTGAAAAACTGTTTTTT. Translating gives CASSRPRSEKLFF.

Points on this clone: This CDR3 is also generated by other DNA sequences in the sample. The CDR3 reads CASSPDRKNTEAFF. CDR3 nucleotides: TGTGCCAGCTCACCCGACAGAAAAAACACTGAAGCTTTCTTT. The chain recombines TRBV18 with TRBJ1-1, with D possibly being TRBD1 (5 bases). The germline V gene has CDR1 KGHSH and CDR2 LQKENI. The CDR3 sequence is 14 residues long. V lost 3 bases and J 2 bases, leaving 10 bases between the germline ends.

This chain uses TRBV14 with TRBJ2-7, with a possible D match to TRBD2 (6 bases). Germline CDR1 reads SGHDN; CDR2 reads FVKESK. The CDR3 consists of 17 residues. The V end was cut by 2 bases, the J end by 3 bases, with 20 bases between. CDR3 amino acids: CASSQPRIGGIDYEQYF. The DNA of the CDR3 is TGTGCCAGCAGCCAACCAAGGATTGGAGGGATAGACTACGAGCAGTACTTC.

The chain joins TRBV28 to TRBJ2-7; D is unresolved. Germline V gene lookup returns CDR1 MDHEN and CDR2 SYDVKM. The ends were cut back, 2 bases at V and 2 bases at J, with 10 bases in the middle. CDR3 length equals 14 residues. As DNA, the CDR3 is TGTGCCAGCAGTTTAAACCAACCTACCTACGAGCAGTACTTC. Translating gives CASSLNQPTYEQYF. The full variable domain, in which reference TRBV28 and TRBJ2-7 provide the parts outside the CDR3, is DVKVTQSSRYLVKRTGEKVFLECVQDMDHENMFWYRQDPGLGLRLIYFSYDVKMKEKGDIPEGYSVSREKKERFSLILESASTNQTSMYLCASSLNQPTYEQYFGPGTRLTVT.

The chain links TRBV10-1 to TRBJ2-7; D gene ambiguous. Germline CDR1 reads WNHNN; CDR2 reads SYGVQD (reference sequence). CDR3 size: 14 residues. Trimming cost V 9 bases and J 2 bases, with 17 bases left between them. The CDR3 nucleotides are TGCGCCAGGAGATTAATGAGGTTCCCCTACGAGCAGTACTTC. Protein product: CARRLMRFPYEQYF.

The chain combines TRBV7-8 with TRBJ2-3; TRBD2 matches 8 bases. The ends lost 1 base at V and 0 bases at J; junction bases unmatched: 15. There are 20 residues in the CDR3. CDR1 is SGHVS, CDR2 FQNEAQ, per germline. CDR3 in amino acids: CASSLEKPIASGSSTDTQYF. The CDR3 region has the DNA TGTGCCAGCAGCTTAGAAAAACCAATAGCTAGCGGGTCTAGCACAGATACGCAGTATTTT.

This clone was counted a few times. The chain uses TRBV7-2 and TRBJ2-7; 7 bases are a match to TRBD1. The CDR3 contains 15 residues. The V and J ends lost 4 bases and 2 bases, in that order; junction bases with no gene match: 8. CDR1 and CDR2 from the germline V gene are SGHTA and FQGNSA. In nucleotides, the CDR3 is TGTGCCAGCAGCTCCCTGACAGGGTCGGCCTACGAGCAGTACTTC. Protein sequence: CASSSLTGSAYEQYF.

The CDR3, as DNA: TGTGCCAGCAGCTCCCGGGACACTGAAGCTTTCTTT. This encodes CASSSRDTEAFF. V is TRBV5-4 and J is TRBJ1-1, with D hard to call. This CDR3 is built from 12 residues. Germline V lookup: CDR1 SGHNT, CDR2 YYREEE (reference sequence). The ends were cut back, 3 bases at V and 3 bases at J, with 6 bases in the middle.

The chain links TRBV19 to TRBJ1-2, with a weak D call TRBD1 (6 bases). The length of the CDR3 is 14 residues. V was trimmed by 6 bases and J by 4 bases, leaving 15 bases between them. CDR1 is LNHDA and CDR2 is SQIVND in the germline V gene (reference sequence). The CDR3 region is CASSHLDSFYGYTF. The DNA for the CDR3 is TGTGCCAGTAGCCATCTGGACAGTTTCTATGGCTACACCTTC.

The J gene is TRBJ1-2, the V gene TRBV7-9; 10 positions match TRBD1. This CDR3 region has 13 residues. CDR1 and CDR2 (germline): SEHNR, FQNEAQ (reference sequence). The V and J ends lost 3 bases and 8 bases, in that order; junction bases with no gene match: 3. The CDR3 DNA reads TGTGCCAGCAGCTTGACAGGGGGCTGGGGCTACACCTTC. It specifies CASSLTGGWGYTF.

The J gene is TRBJ2-1, the V gene TRBV3-1 (or the pseudogene TRBV3-2); 15 bases line up with TRBD2. CDR3 length: 17 residues. With V trimmed by 1 base and J by 8 bases, 6 bases remained unmatched. CDR1 and CDR2 (germline): LGHDT, YNNKEL (reference sequence). CDR3 coding DNA: TGTGCCAGCAGCCAAGCGGGGACTAGCGGGAGGAGGGATGAGCAGTTCTTC. It codes for CASSQAGTSGRRDEQFF.

This chain connects TRBV4-1 to TRBJ2-7; the D gene is possibly TRBD1 (5 bases). V was trimmed by 1 base and J by 2 bases, leaving 12 bases between them. This CDR3 region has 15 residues. The germline V gene encodes CDR1 MGHRA and CDR2 YSYEKL. The CDR3, as DNA: TGCGCCAGCAGCCAAGTCCCAGGGCCAACCTACGAGCAGTACTTC. Translation gives CASSQVPGPTYEQYF.

J is TRBJ2-7 and V is TRBV2, with D perhaps matching TRBD2 (6 bases). V lost 3 bases and J lost 3, with 12 bases in between. The CDR3 sequence is 14 residues long. Germline V lookup: CDR1 SNHLY, CDR2 FYNNEI. The CDR3 DNA is TGTGCCAGCAGTGAGGGGGAGGTGAACTACGAGCAGTACTTC. This codes for CASSEGEVNYEQYF.

The V and J genes are TRBV18 and TRBJ2-3; 13 bases are shared with TRBD2. Trimming took 6 bases from V and 3 from J; bases not matched to a gene: 6. This CDR3 comprises 16 residues. Germline CDR1 KGHSH, CDR2 LQKENI. The CDR3 is CASSNGLAGETDTQYF. Here the CDR3 DNA reads TGTGCCAGCTCCAACGGACTAGCGGGAGAGACAGATACGCAGTATTTT.

The chain has TRBV4-1 and TRBJ2-2; 10 nucleotides line up with TRBD1. The CDR3 has 18 amino acids. V lost 2 bases and J lost 2; bases outside the gene matches: 8. Germline CDR1 is MGHRA and CDR2 is YSYEKL. CDR3 residues: CASSQIGRDRGNTGELFF. The CDR3 coding sequence is TGCGCCAGCAGCCAAATAGGCCGGGACAGGGGAAACACCGGGGAGCTGTTTTTT.

This chain links TRBV30 with TRBJ1-1; 8 nucleotides line up with TRBD1. CDR1 is GTSNPN and CDR2 is SVGIG in the germline V gene (reference sequence). After removal of 7 bases from V and 4 bases from J, the junction contained 8 bases not matched to a gene. The CDR3 has 13 amino acids. CDR3 in DNA: TGTGCCTCCAGGGGGCGGGTCGTCACTGAAGCTTTCTTT. Translated, it gives CASRGRVVTEAFF.